This TCR beta chain was captured in a study of blood T cell repertoires in COVID-19. In the source study's methods: Amplifying reference gene primers gave estimates of nucleated cell counts. Profiled with immunoSEQ multiplex PCR; TCRdb holds only in-frame clones, not every one. V and J calls and clone size are copied from that table; D and trimming were computed from the DNA. The table has about 81,000 clones, about 91% seen once. V gave up 0 bases and J gave up 3 bases; unmatched junction bases: 5. This CDR3 is built from 15 residues. In germline, CDR1 is WSHSY, CDR2 SAAADI. Sequenced sample: peripheral blood. The receptor comes from a man in his sixties or seventies with active or convalescent COVID-19. V usage is TRBV10-2 and J usage is TRBJ2-7; 7 nucleotides align to TRBD2. CDR3 protein: CASSESKGGGYEQYF. The CDR3 nucleotides are TGCGCCAGCAGTGAGTCGAAGGGCGGGGGCTACGAGCAGTACTTC.